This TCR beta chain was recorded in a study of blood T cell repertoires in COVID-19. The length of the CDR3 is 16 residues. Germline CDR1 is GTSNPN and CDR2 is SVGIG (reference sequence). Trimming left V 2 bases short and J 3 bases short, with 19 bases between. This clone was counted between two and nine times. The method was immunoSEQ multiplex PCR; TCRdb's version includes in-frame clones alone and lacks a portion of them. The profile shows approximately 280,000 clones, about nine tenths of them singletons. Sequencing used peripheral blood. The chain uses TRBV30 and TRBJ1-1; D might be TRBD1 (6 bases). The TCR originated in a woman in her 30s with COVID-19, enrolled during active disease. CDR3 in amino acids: CAWSHRDTSYYTEAFF. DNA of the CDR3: TGTGCCTGGAGTCACCGGGACACCTCCTATTACACTGAAGCTTTCTTT.